This T cell receptor beta chain comes out of a study of blood T cells in healthy people across ages. This clonotype was seen repeatedly, ten times or more. PCR was performed a second time for about 6 to 12 cycles using a sample-barcoded 5' primer and a J-beta primer mix. Every cDNA molecule carried a tag from a template-switch adaptor bearing 12 random nucleotides. TCRdb redid the calling of the 5' RACE reads with MiXCR, one entry per CDR3 protein. The sample has around 1,000,000 distinct CDR3 sequences; roughly a quarter are singletons. Trimming cost V 4 bases and J 3 bases, with 10 bases left between them. This CDR3 has 13 amino acids. The germline V gene has CDR1 SGHAT and CDR2 FQNNGV. These data also featured in a second study, about T cells of mothers and their children.

Specimen: blood. The source is a girl aged 2 to 9 in good health. The V and J genes are TRBV11-2 and TRBJ2-7; unclear D gene. Here the CDR3 DNA reads TGTGCCAGCAGCTCGTCATTGGTCTACGAGCAGTACTTC. Residues: CASSSSLVYEQYF.